The table lists the clone carrying this T cell receptor (beta chain) with a few counts. This entry is derived from a study of T-cell reconstitution after alpha-beta-depleted transplantation in children. Unique molecular identifiers were incorporated when the TCRbeta library was constructed. One entry per CDR3 protein, called by TCRdb with MiXCR from the PCR reads. The repertoire holds some 490,000 distinct CDR3 sequences, with around 12% as singletons. CDR3 length: 14 amino acids. Germline V gene data show CDR1 as SGHRS and CDR2 as YFSETQ. V lost 0 bases and J 5 bases, leaving 8 bases between the germline ends.

The receptor was derived from a human donor who donated a stem cell graft to a child with combined immunodeficiency. This material consisted of PBMCs from the stem cell graft donor, taken from the stem cell graft. The chain links TRBV5-1 to TRBJ1-4; D not certain. The CDR3 loop is CASSLDARNEKLFF. CDR3 sequence (DNA): TGCGCCAGCAGCTTGGATGCGAGGAATGAAAAACTGTTTTTT. Drawing the rest from reference TRBV5-1 and TRBJ1-4, the complete variable domain is KAGVTQTPRYLIKTRGQQVTLSCSPISGHRSVSWYQQTPGQGLQFLFEYFSETQRNKGNFPGRFSGRQFSNSRSEMNVSTLELGDSALYLCASSLDARNEKLFFGSGTQLSVL.